Presented here are 10 T cell receptor beta chains from one specimen sequenced in a study of blood T cells in healthy people across ages (dated by TCRdb to between 2014 and 2017). Receptor libraries were prepared by 5' RACE. The run used an Illumina HiSeq 2500. A second PCR of about 7 to 12 cycles was run with a J-beta primer mix and a sample-barcoded 5' primer. TCRdb's own reprocessing of the public reads used fastp at Q25 and MiXCR and kept productive beta chains. Records with the same CDR3 protein are collapsed into one entry carrying the most frequent genes and DNA. In all, the sample holds roughly 2 million distinct CDR3 sequences, and 40% to 55% of those were seen once. The ten most abundant clones make up approximately 2% of the sample. The material sequenced was blood. These receptors were taken from a woman aged 40 to 50 in good health.

The chain carries TRBV4-1 and TRBJ1-6; D is unclear. CDR1 is MGHRA and CDR2 is YSYEKL in the germline V gene. V lost 4 bases to trimming and J lost 1 base, with 11 bases between them. The length of the CDR3 is 16 residues. This chain's CDR3 is CASSPSPGSYNSPLHF. In DNA, the CDR3 is TGCGCCAGCAGCCCCTCTCCTGGATCCTATAATTCACCCCTCCACTTT.

This clonotype was seen only a few times. The rearrangement links TRBV4-3 to TRBJ1-2; D is unclear. Per the germline V gene, CDR1 is LGHNA and CDR2 is YSLEER. V was trimmed by 0 bases and J by 1 base, leaving 21 bases between them. The CDR3 spans 19 residues. The CDR3 spells CASSQDIRPQYEINYGYTF. CDR3 bases: TGCGCCAGCAGCCAAGATATCAGGCCGCAATACGAGATTAACTATGGCTACACCTTC.

The chain carries TRBV4-3 and TRBJ2-1; no clear D gene. Trimming cost V 5 bases and J 2 bases, with 10 bases left between them. CDR1 LGHNA and CDR2 YSLEER come from the germline V gene. The CDR3 runs to 14 residues. CDR3 sequence reads: CASSASTTYNEQFF. The CDR3 DNA reads as TGCGCCAGCAGCGCTTCTACCACCTACAATGAGCAGTTCTTC.

J is TRBJ2-3 and V is TRBV6-2 or TRBV6-3; D is unclear. CDR3 length: 14 residues. The V gene's germline CDR1 is MNHEY and CDR2 SVGEGT. Trimming stripped 2 bases from V and 2 bases from J, with 8 bases between. The CDR3, as DNA: TGTGCCAGCAGTTACACGTCATACACAGATACGCAGTATTTT. It is translated as CASSYTSYTDTQYF.

In this sample, this clonotype turned up once. V is TRBV6-5 and J is TRBJ1-4; D is unclear. Germline lookup yields CDR1 MNHEY and CDR2 SVGAGI. With 10 bases removed from V and 12 bases from J, the gap between germline ends came to 24 bases. The CDR3 covers 14 residues. The CDR3, as DNA: TGTGCCATTAAAGCCACGCAGGCTGTGGGAGAACTGTTTTTT. Protein sequence: CAIKATQAVGELFF.

This clonotype came up once. The V and J genes are TRBV7-2 and TRBJ2-7, with 9 bases aligning to TRBD1. Looked up from germline, CDR1 is SGHTA and CDR2 is FQGNSA. The CDR3 is made up of 15 amino acids. The junction had 10 bases not matched to a gene; V was cut back by 4 bases and J by 6 bases. The DNA of the CDR3 is TGTGCCAGCAGCTCCCCCGGGACAGGGTACGGCGAGCAGTACTTC. Translation gives CASSSPGTGYGEQYF.

This clonotype was counted only a few times. The chain joins TRBV6-5 to TRBJ1-2; no clear D gene. The CDR3 has 11 residues. Per the germline V gene, CDR1 is MNHEY and CDR2 is SVGAGI. V lost 10 bases and J lost 6, with 12 bases in between. The CDR3 loop reads CATFNGDGYTF. The CDR3, as DNA: TGTGCCACCTTTAACGGGGATGGCTACACCTTC.

The gene calls are TRBV7-9 and TRBJ2-4; possibly TRBD1 for D (6 bases). Trimming removed 5 bases from V and 0 bases from J, with 23 bases in between. From germline, CDR1 is SEHNR and CDR2 FQNEAQ (reference sequence). The CDR3 is made up of 19 amino acids. The DNA for the CDR3 is TGTGCCAGCAGCCCCACGACAGGAAAGTCTACCCTAGCCAAAAACATTCAGTACTTC. It yields the protein CASSPTTGKSTLAKNIQYF.

The gene calls are TRBV7-3 and TRBJ2-3; 9 nucleotides match TRBD1. Germline V lookup: CDR1 SGHTA, CDR2 FQGTGA. This CDR3 has 14 amino acids. Germline trimming cut 8 bases from V and 0 bases from J; bases unmatched to any gene: 3. The CDR3 reads CASAGQGSTDTQYF. The CDR3 nucleotides are TGTGCCAGCGCCGGACAGGGGAGCACAGATACGCAGTATTTT. The full variable domain, completed using reference TRBV7-3 and TRBJ2-3, is GAGVSQTPSNKVTEKGKYVELRCDPISGHTALYWYRQSLGQGPEFLIYFQGTGAADDSGLPNDRFFAVRPEGSVSTLKIQRTERGDSAVYLCASAGQGSTDTQYFGPGTRLTVL.

There are a few counts of this clonotype. The gene calls are TRBV28 and TRBJ2-1, with 10 positions matching TRBD2. The germline CDR1 and CDR2 sequences are MDHEN and SYDVKM. Losses at the gene ends were 5 bases for V and 1 base for J; bases not matched to a gene: 5. The CDR3 sequence is 16 residues long. For the CDR3, the DNA is TGTGCCAGCAGTCCCGAGCGGGGGGGTTCCTACAATGAGCAGTTCTTC. This sequence encodes CASSPERGGSYNEQFF.